The source of this T cell receptor (beta chain) is a study of blood T cell repertoires in COVID-19. This clone was recorded only once. Clones were read by immunoSEQ multiplex PCR, and TCRdb kept only the in-frame ones, dropping some. Here the sample spans a few hundred thousand clones, around 84% being singletons. This CDR3 contains 19 residues. V gave up 4 bases and J gave up 7 bases; unmatched junction bases: 22. In germline, CDR1 is SEHNR, CDR2 FQNEAQ (reference sequence). The sample was PBMCs or T cells enriched from blood (not recorded which). The rearrangement uses TRBV7-9 and TRBJ1-3; 7 nucleotides align to TRBD1. The source is a man aged 35 to 55 who had recovered from COVID-19. The CDR3 sequence: CASSSTLAGGGRGSNTIYF. The CDR3 DNA sequence: TGTGCCAGCAGCTCAACCCTGGCCGGAGGGGGCCGCGGTTCCAACACCATATATTTT.